This T cell receptor beta chain came from a study of cytomegalovirus exposure and HLA in healthy donors. Study context: Around 85 million unique TCRs from HLA-typed donors were held in an early data release. Study conclusions and caveats: Later analysis revealed greater clonal expansion in HLA-associated TCR beta chains than in equally common others.

PCR primers comprised 60 Vbeta and 13 Jbeta primers. Study processing details: Some 9.9 million shared chains were among approximately 87 million unique TCR beta chains counted in a later analysis. Measured with immunoSEQ multiplex PCR; TCRdb has only the in-frame clones, and not every one. From that table come the V and J calls and clone size; the DNA was used to work out D and trimming. Counted here are 180,000 or so clones, around 77% occurring once; the ten biggest clones make up 1.9%. A note on this clone: The target antigen is unknown.

The donors, nominally healthy at sampling, likely had unrecorded immune exposures. V lost 7 bases and J lost 4; bases outside the gene matches: 9. CDR3 size: 13 residues. The V gene's germline CDR1 is SQVTM and CDR2 ANQGSEA. This TCR came from a woman aged 30 to 39 in good health and CMV-seronegative. The chain links TRBV29-1 to TRBJ1-1; 7 bases match TRBD1. The sequenced material came from PBMCs. CDR3 residues: CSALRQGGTEAFF. CDR3 nucleotides: TGCAGCGCTCTAAGACAGGGTGGCACTGAAGCTTTCTTT.